The 20 T cell receptor beta chains below come from one sample, sequenced in a study of OX40 agonist ivuxolimab in advanced cancers. Clones were read by immunoSEQ multiplex PCR, and TCRdb kept only the in-frame ones, dropping some. This repertoire shows 30,000 to 35,000 clones, roughly nine tenths found once; its top ten account for around a tenth. Material: CD4+ or CD8+ T cells sorted from blood, obtained in a trial of the OX40 agonist ivuxolimab. The receptors here all came from an adult with an advanced solid tumor such as melanoma, head and neck, liver or kidney cancer.

The chain links TRBV27 to TRBJ2-1; 7 nucleotides agree with TRBD2. CDR1 and CDR2 (germline): MNHEY, SMNVEV (reference sequence). With 2 bases clipped from V and 4 bases from J, the junction kept 8 bases outside the gene matches. CDR3 length: 16 amino acids. The CDR3 coding sequence is TGTGCCAGCAGTTTAGGGCCCGGGAGGTCTTACAATGAGCAGTTCTTC. Its protein is CASSLGPGRSYNEQFF.

V is TRBV5-1 and J is TRBJ2-4; D might be TRBD2 (5 bases). The ends were cut back, 1 base at V and 5 bases at J, with 16 bases in the middle. The CDR3 sequence is 16 residues long. Germline V gene sequence: CDR1 SGHRS, CDR2 YFSETQ. CDR3 residues: CASSLPTGREENIQYF. CDR3 nucleotides: TGCGCCAGCAGCTTGCCGACGGGGAGAGAGGAAAACATTCAGTACTTC.

This CDR3 is CASSIEGSNEKLFF. DNA for the CDR3: TGTGCCAGTAGTATAGAGGGTTCTAATGAAAAACTGTTTTTT. This chain links TRBV19 with TRBJ1-4, with D unclear. Trimming removed 0 bases from V and 3 bases from J, with 5 bases in between. The CDR3 covers 14 residues. Germline-derived CDR1 and CDR2 are LNHDA and SQIVND (reference sequence).

In regard to this clone: One end of the junction fails to match germline, which may point to a read error. The chain couples TRBV9 to TRBJ2-7, with 7 positions matching TRBD1. The CDR3 runs 15 residues. Germline loops: CDR1 SGDLS, CDR2 YYNGEE. The CDR3 protein is CASSVGQKSSSEQYF. CDR3 nucleotides: TGTGCCAGCAGCGTGGGACAGAAGTCCTCCTCCGAGCAGTACTTC.

This chain uses TRBV30 with TRBJ1-1, with a tentative D call TRBD1 (5 bases). Germline CDR1 and CDR2: GTSNPN and SVGIG (reference sequence). The CDR3 totals 16 residues. Trimming removed 5 bases at V and 0 bases at J, with 19 bases between. DNA of the CDR3: TGTGCCTGGGGAGGGGCGTATAAGGAACTGAACACTGAAGCTTTCTTT. As protein: CAWGGAYKELNTEAFF. Full variable domain (missing parts from reference TRBV30 and TRBJ1-1): SQTIHQWPATLVQPVGSPLSLECTVEGTSNPNLYWYRQAAGRGLQLLFYSVGIGQISSEVPQNLSASRPQDRQFILSSKKLLLSDSGFYLCAWGGAYKELNTEAFFGQGTRLTVV.

The chain recombines TRBV7-3 with TRBJ2-5; a weak D match, TRBD1 (5 bases). Germline loops: CDR1 SGHTA, CDR2 FQGTGA. Between the trimmed V and J ends, which lost 1 base and 5 bases, there was a span of 11 bases. There are 14 residues in the CDR3. CDR3 DNA: TGTGCCAGCAGCTTAATGTCGACAGATGAGACCCAGTACTTC. This translates into CASSLMSTDETQYF.

On this clone itself: Other DNA sequences of this sample code for an identical CDR3. The J gene is TRBJ2-7, the V gene TRBV7-2, with D uncertain. CDR1 and CDR2 (germline): SGHTA, FQGNSA. There are 11 residues in the CDR3. V was pared by 3 bases and J by 0 bases, with 0 bases between. CDR3: CASSFSYEQYF. CDR3 sequence (DNA): TGTGCCAGCAGCTTCTCCTACGAGCAGTACTTC. The whole variable domain, remainder taken from reference TRBV7-2 and TRBJ2-7, is GAGVSQSPSNKVTEKGKDVELRCDPISGHTALYWYRQSLGQGLEFLIYFQGNSAPDKSGLPSDRFSAERTGGSVSTLTIQRTQQEDSAVYLCASSFSYEQYFGPGTRLTVT.

The V and J genes are TRBV27 and TRBJ2-2; 8 bases are shared with TRBD1. V shed 11 bases and J 5 bases; nucleotides not matched to a gene: 7. The CDR3 is 13 residues long. Germline V lookup: CDR1 MNHEY, CDR2 SMNVEV (reference sequence). This CDR3 reads CASTDRDTGELFF. For the CDR3, the DNA is TGTGCCTCCACGGACAGGGATACCGGGGAGCTGTTTTTT.

The chain couples TRBV14 to TRBJ2-5; tentatively, D is TRBD2 (5 bases). V lost 1 base and J 5 bases, leaving 23 bases between the germline ends. The CDR3 totals 18 residues. Germline CDR1 reads SGHDN; CDR2 reads FVKESK. The CDR3 is CASSQGAPWRAEEETQYF. CDR3 bases: TGTGCCAGCAGCCAAGGAGCCCCTTGGCGGGCGGAGGAGGAGACCCAGTACTTC.

CDR3 sequence reads: CAISESTGAGDTQYF. CDR3 DNA sequence: TGTGCCATCAGTGAGAGTACGGGGGCTGGGGATACGCAGTATTTT. The genes are TRBV10-3 and TRBJ2-3, with D tentatively TRBD1 or TRBD2 (6 bases each). Trimming stripped 2 bases from V and 6 bases from J, with 15 bases between. The CDR3 runs to 15 residues. Germline assignment: CDR1 ENHRY and CDR2 SYGVKD.

This clone was counted a single time. The chain has TRBV4-3 and TRBJ1-5, with D tentatively TRBD1 (5 bases). CDR1 and CDR2 from the germline V gene are LGHNA and YSLEER. Trimming removed 4 bases from V and 7 bases from J, with 20 bases in between. The CDR3 sequence is 16 residues long. CDR3 nucleotides: TGCGCCAGCAGCCCGGGGACGGGTCCGGCTGGCCAGCCCCAGCATTTT. Amino acid sequence: CASSPGTGPAGQPQHF.

The V and J genes are TRBV7-9 and TRBJ1-2; D is ambiguous. The V end was cut by 8 bases, the J end by 5 bases, with 15 bases between. The CDR3 is 13 amino acids. Germline CDR1 is SEHNR and CDR2 is FQNEAQ (reference sequence). The CDR3 region has the DNA TGTGCCAGCGGTTCTAGGGTAGTATATGGCTACACCTTC. The encoded protein is CASGSRVVYGYTF.

The chain has TRBV5-1 and TRBJ2-1; 10 bases map to TRBD2. The CDR3 is made up of 16 amino acids. The J segment lost 8 bases and the V segment lost 5 bases, leaving 13 bases of the junction unmatched. CDR1 and CDR2 (germline): SGHRS, YFSETQ. The CDR3: CASREGLAGAPDEQFF. CDR3 bases: TGCGCCAGCAGAGAGGGGCTAGCGGGAGCACCCGATGAGCAGTTCTTC.

The J gene is TRBJ1-1, the V gene TRBV5-4; D may be TRBD1 (5 bases). In germline, CDR1 is SGHNT, CDR2 YYREEE (reference sequence). Trimming removed 7 bases at V and 4 bases at J, with 20 bases between. The CDR3 has 15 amino acids. In DNA, the CDR3 is TGTGCCAGCGGCCTTTTCGAGGGAGGGACCACTGAAGCTTTCTTT. Its translation is CASGLFEGGTTEAFF.

The rearrangement links TRBV11-2 to TRBJ1-4; 8 positions match TRBD1. The CDR3 length is 16 residues. J gave up 0 bases and V 9 bases, and 9 bases lay outside the gene matches. Germline lookup yields CDR1 SGHAT and CDR2 FQNNGV. The CDR3 DNA reads as TGTGCCAGTTCTAAGGACAGGGCGGCAACTAATGAAAAACTGTTTTTT. Translating gives CASSKDRAATNEKLFF.

The chain is built from TRBV14 and TRBJ2-7; no clear D gene. Trimming pared 4 bases from V and 1 base from J, leaving 11 bases between. CDR1 and CDR2 from the germline V gene are SGHDN and FVKESK. This CDR3 contains 14 residues. The CDR3 DNA follows: TGTGCCAGCAGCCCCTCATGGGGATCCTACGAGCAGTACTTC. Translation: CASSPSWGSYEQYF. Combining the CDR3 with reference TRBV14 and TRBJ2-7 gives the whole variable domain EAGVTQFPSHSVIEKGQTVTLRCDPISGHDNLYWYRRVMGKEIKFLLHFVKESKQDESGMPNNRFLAERTGGTYSTLKVQPAELEDSGVYFCASSPSWGSYEQYFGPGTRLTVT.

V gene TRBV5-8 combines with J gene TRBJ2-1; D is undetermined. The CDR3 runs to 11 residues. Per the germline V gene, CDR1 is SGHTS and CDR2 is YDEGEE. V gave up 2 bases and J gave up 10 bases, with 7 bases separating them. The CDR3 spells CASSFIDEQFF. The CDR3 DNA follows: TGTGCCAGCAGCTTTATAGACGAGCAGTTCTTC.

Comment on this clone: This sample also contains other DNA sequences that code for the same CDR3. This chain connects TRBV28 to TRBJ2-5, with TRBD1 matching over 9 bases. The germline V gene encodes CDR1 MDHEN and CDR2 SYDVKM. V gave up 5 bases and J gave up 5 bases; unmatched junction bases: 6. The CDR3 totals 14 residues. The CDR3 DNA follows: TGTGCCAGCAGTAAGGGACAGGGAAGGGAGACCCAGTACTTC. Amino acids: CASSKGQGRETQYF.

This clone was found once. This chain links TRBV30 with TRBJ2-3; D gene ambiguous. The CDR3 runs to 13 residues. Trimming removed 1 base from V and 2 bases from J, with 7 bases in between. Germline V lookup: CDR1 GTSNPN, CDR2 SVGIG (reference sequence). In DNA, the CDR3 is TGTGCCTGGAGTGGGTCGTCCACAGATACGCAGTATTTT. Translation: CAWSGSSTDTQYF.

The chain has TRBV7-9 and TRBJ2-7; a weak D match, TRBD2 (5 bases). Germline loops: CDR1 SEHNR, CDR2 FQNEAQ (reference sequence). The CDR3 extends over 14 amino acids. The ends were cut back, 3 bases at V and 6 bases at J, with 15 bases in the middle. In DNA, the CDR3 is TGTGCCAGCAGCTTCCTTGGCTCCGGAGGCGAGCAGTACTTC. It specifies CASSFLGSGGEQYF.